This T cell receptor (beta chain) was sequenced in a study of beta chain features in type 1 diabetes. Study outcomes and limitations: Type 1 diabetes patients showed a moderate but significant shortening of TCRB CDR3s in all four CD4+ subsets. Patients showed naive, central memory and Treg TCRB repertoires that appeared more similar than those of healthy donors.

Turning to this clone: Its antigen remains unidentified.

Sequenced material consisted of expressed TCRB transcripts (all of the isolated RNA was reverse transcribed). The method was immunoSEQ multiplex PCR; TCRdb's version includes in-frame clones alone and lacks a portion of them. This sample yields around 300,000 clones, of which 15% are seen a single time; roughly 0.015% belongs to the top ten. The germline V gene has CDR1 SNHLY and CDR2 FYNNEI. The CDR3 spans 13 residues. V trimming: 7 bases; J trimming: 6 bases; junction bases outside the gene matches: 8. V gene TRBV2 combines with J gene TRBJ2-5, with 7 nucleotides matching TRBD2. The source material was naive CD4+ T cells from blood. This sequence was found in a man aged 18 to 35 with type 1 diabetes. CDR3 loop: CASTLTSLQTQYF. CDR3 nucleotides: TGTGCCAGCACCCTGACTAGCTTGCAGACCCAGTACTTC.